A selection of T cell receptor beta chains follows, all from one sample in a study of cytomegalovirus exposure and HLA in healthy donors. Measured with immunoSEQ multiplex PCR; TCRdb has only the in-frame clones, and not every one. The data hold roughly 150,000 clones, with roughly four fifths observed a single time. The sample taken for sequencing was PBMCs. These receptors were taken from a man aged 50 to 60 in good health and CMV-seropositive. Both conserved end residues are part of each CDR3. The D gene is left open where the match is weak. For some rows the clone size is stated as once, few or many, or as a class when expanded; others skip it.

d_gene: TRBD2
v_gene: TRBV19
abundance: .
j_gene: TRBJ2-5
CDR3aa: CASSLRLAGAETQYF
CDR3nt: TGTGCCAGTAGTCTCAGACTAGCGGGGGCAGAGACCCAGTACTTC

d_gene: TRBD1
v_gene: TRBV19
abundance: .
j_gene: TRBJ1-5
CDR3aa: CASSPTGVDQPQHF
CDR3nt: TGTGCCAGTAGTCCGACAGGGGTAGATCAGCCCCAGCATTTT

d_gene: .
v_gene: TRBV4-2
abundance: once
j_gene: TRBJ1-1
CDR3aa: CASSQPGQRMNTEAFF
CDR3nt: TGTGCCAGCAGCCAACCGGGACAACGAATGAACACTGAAGCTTTCTTT

d_gene: .
v_gene: TRBV27
abundance: .
j_gene: TRBJ2-5
CDR3aa: CASSLFGTSLETQYF
CDR3nt: TGTGCCAGCAGTTTGTTCGGGACATCTTTGGAGACCCAGTACTTC

d_gene: .
v_gene: TRBV28
abundance: .
j_gene: TRBJ2-7
CDR3aa: CASSLLFGSSSYEQYF
CDR3nt: TGTGCCAGCAGTTTACTTTTCGGGAGTAGCTCCTACGAGCAGTACTTC

d_gene: .
v_gene: TRBV6-5
abundance: .
j_gene: TRBJ1-6
CDR3aa: CASSYQGTNSPLHF
CDR3nt: TGTGCCAGCAGTTATCAGGGGACCAATTCACCCCTCCACTTT

d_gene: .
v_gene: TRBV5-4
abundance: .
j_gene: TRBJ2-7
CDR3aa: CASSYKGLHEQYF
CDR3nt: TGTGCCAGCAGCTATAAGGGGTTGCACGAGCAGTACTTC

d_gene: TRBD2
v_gene: TRBV4-2
abundance: .
j_gene: TRBJ2-1
CDR3aa: CASSKELAGSSYNEQFF
CDR3nt: TGTGCCAGCAGCAAAGAACTAGCGGGGAGCTCCTACAATGAGCAGTTCTTC

d_gene: .
v_gene: TRBV29-1
abundance: .
j_gene: TRBJ1-1
CDR3aa: CSAGVNTEAFF
CDR3nt: TGCAGCGCCGGAGTGAACACTGAAGCTTTCTTT

d_gene: .
v_gene: TRBV27
abundance: .
j_gene: TRBJ2-3
CDR3aa: CASSQSTRADTQYF
CDR3nt: TGTGCCAGCAGCCAGTCGACTAGGGCAGATACGCAGTATTTT

d_gene: .
v_gene: TRBV9
abundance: .
j_gene: TRBJ1-1
CDR3aa: CASSASTGKTEAFF
CDR3nt: TGTGCCAGCAGCGCGTCTACAGGGAAGACTGAAGCTTTCTTT

d_gene: .
v_gene: TRBV10-1
abundance: once
j_gene: TRBJ2-7
CDR3aa: CASSDGGSVPYEQYF
CDR3nt: TGCGCCAGCAGTGACGGTGGGAGCGTCCCCTACGAGCAGTACTTC

d_gene: TRBD1
v_gene: TRBV27
abundance: .
j_gene: TRBJ1-1
CDR3aa: CASSSPGQGFIGAFF
CDR3nt: TGTGCCAGCAGTTCACCGGGACAGGGGTTTATCGGAGCTTTCTTT

d_gene: TRBD2
v_gene: TRBV5-1
abundance: .
j_gene: TRBJ2-7
CDR3aa: CASSLVAGTTYEQYF
CDR3nt: TGCGCCAGCAGCTTAGTAGCGGGGACTACCTACGAGCAGTACTTC

d_gene: TRBD1
v_gene: TRBV28
abundance: .
j_gene: TRBJ2-7
CDR3aa: CASIFRDRQGLNEQYF
CDR3nt: TGTGCCAGCATCTTCCGGGATAGACAGGGGCTCAACGAGCAGTACTTC

d_gene: .
v_gene: TRBV4-1
abundance: .
j_gene: TRBJ1-5
CDR3aa: CASSQEGQLSNQPQHF
CDR3nt: TGCGCCAGCAGCCAAGAAGGACAGTTAAGCAATCAGCCCCAGCATTTT

d_gene: TRBD1
v_gene: TRBV11-2
abundance: .
j_gene: TRBJ2-7
CDR3aa: CASSFLLTGGVYEQYF
CDR3nt: TGTGCCAGCAGCTTCCTTTTGACAGGGGGCGTCTACGAGCAGTACTTC

d_gene: .
v_gene: TRBV15
abundance: few
j_gene: TRBJ1-2
CDR3aa: CATSSIAGANYGYTF
CDR3nt: TGTGCCACCAGCAGTATCGCCGGGGCTAACTATGGCTACACCTTC

d_gene: .
v_gene: TRBV5-6
abundance: few
j_gene: TRBJ1-1
CDR3aa: CASSLGEVPGAFF
CDR3nt: TGTGCCAGCAGCTTGGGTGAGGTCCCAGGGGCTTTCTTT

d_gene: TRBD2
v_gene: TRBV9
abundance: .
j_gene: TRBJ2-1
CDR3aa: CASSAGTSGEQFF
CDR3nt: TGTGCCAGCAGCGCAGGAACTAGCGGTGAGCAGTTCTTC

d_gene: .
v_gene: TRBV7-9
abundance: once
j_gene: TRBJ2-1
CDR3aa: CASSLVAGRYNEQFF
CDR3nt: TGTGCCAGCAGCTTAGTTGCGGGGCGATACAATGAGCAGTTCTTC

d_gene: TRBD1
v_gene: TRBV30
abundance: .
j_gene: TRBJ1-3
CDR3aa: CACQPGTGAGNTIYF
CDR3nt: TGTGCCTGCCAACCTGGGACAGGGGCAGGAAACACCATATATTTT

d_gene: .
v_gene: TRBV5-6
abundance: .
j_gene: TRBJ1-2
CDR3aa: CASSSGTSNYGYTF
CDR3nt: TGTGCCAGCAGCTCCGGGACATCTAACTATGGCTACACCTTC

d_gene: TRBD2
v_gene: TRBV7-2
abundance: .
j_gene: TRBJ2-7
CDR3aa: CASSPSARGVEQYF
CDR3nt: TGTGCCAGCAGCCCATCGGCGCGGGGGGTCGAGCAGTACTTC

d_gene: .
v_gene: TRBV10-2
abundance: .
j_gene: TRBJ1-1
CDR3aa: CASSEKLGAAEAFF
CDR3nt: TGCGCCAGCAGTGAGAAATTGGGGGCGGCTGAAGCTTTCTTT

d_gene: TRBD1
v_gene: TRBV5-1
abundance: few
j_gene: TRBJ2-3
CDR3aa: CASSPGQGNRDTQYF
CDR3nt: TGCGCCAGCAGCCCGGGACAGGGTAATCGAGATACGCAGTATTTT

d_gene: .
v_gene: TRBV27
abundance: .
j_gene: TRBJ2-3
CDR3aa: CASSLGDSTTDTQYF
CDR3nt: TGTGCCAGCAGTTTAGGAGACAGTACTACAGATACGCAGTATTTT

d_gene: .
v_gene: TRBV11-3
abundance: .
j_gene: TRBJ2-5
CDR3aa: CASSSPPGATQYF
CDR3nt: TGTGCCAGCAGCTCTCCCCCAGGCGCTACCCAGTACTTC

d_gene: .
v_gene: TRBV7-9
abundance: .
j_gene: TRBJ1-1
CDR3aa: CASSPGTTNTEAFF
CDR3nt: TGTGCCAGCAGCCCCGGGACAACTAACACTGAAGCTTTCTTT

d_gene: TRBD2
v_gene: TRBV6-5
abundance: .
j_gene: TRBJ2-5
CDR3aa: CASNRASGGEETQYF
CDR3nt: TGTGCCAGCAATAGAGCTAGCGGGGGGGAGGAGACCCAGTACTTC

d_gene: .
v_gene: TRBV7-2
abundance: .
j_gene: TRBJ2-1
CDR3aa: CASSPYGDEQFF
CDR3nt: TGTGCCAGCAGCCCCTACGGAGATGAGCAGTTCTTC

d_gene: TRBD1
v_gene: TRBV6-5
abundance: .
j_gene: TRBJ2-7
CDR3aa: CASSKYGQGAYEQYF
CDR3nt: TGTGCCAGCAGCAAATACGGACAGGGCGCCTACGAGCAGTACTTC

d_gene: .
v_gene: TRBV29-1
abundance: once
j_gene: TRBJ2-7
CDR3aa: CSVESQGYEQYF
CDR3nt: TGCAGCGTTGAATCTCAGGGGTACGAGCAGTACTTC

d_gene: TRBD1
v_gene: TRBV5-1
abundance: .
j_gene: TRBJ2-7
CDR3aa: CASSLRTGGYEQYF
CDR3nt: TGCGCCAGCAGCCTACGGACAGGGGGCTACGAGCAGTACTTC

d_gene: .
v_gene: TRBV29-1
abundance: once
j_gene: TRBJ1-1
CDR3aa: CSVSRGSNTEAFF
CDR3nt: TGCAGCGTCAGCCGGGGGTCGAACACTGAAGCTTTCTTT

d_gene: .
v_gene: TRBV19
abundance: once
j_gene: TRBJ1-1
CDR3aa: CASSTRALNTEAFF
CDR3nt: TGTGCCAGTAGTACCAGGGCACTAAACACTGAAGCTTTCTTT

d_gene: TRBD2
v_gene: TRBV5-1
abundance: .
j_gene: TRBJ2-7
CDR3aa: CASSFGGGPAYEQYF
CDR3nt: TGCGCCAGCAGCTTTGGCGGGGGGCCGGCCTACGAGCAGTACTTC

d_gene: .
v_gene: TRBV7-3
abundance: .
j_gene: TRBJ2-1
CDR3aa: CASSLGPGSSYNEQFF
CDR3nt: TGTGCCAGCAGCTTAGGTCCAGGAAGCTCCTACAATGAGCAGTTCTTC

d_gene: .
v_gene: TRBV7-2
abundance: once
j_gene: TRBJ2-7
CDR3aa: CASSITGTSYEQYF
CDR3nt: TGTGCCAGCAGCATCACCGGGACAAGCTACGAGCAGTACTTC

d_gene: .
v_gene: TRBV6-6
abundance: .
j_gene: TRBJ1-2
CDR3aa: CAIRAGSANYGYTF
CDR3nt: TGTGCCATCCGGGCAGGGTCGGCTAACTATGGCTACACCTTC

d_gene: TRBD2
v_gene: TRBV7-2
abundance: .
j_gene: TRBJ2-3
CDR3aa: CASSPTERGAPDTQYF
CDR3nt: TGTGCCAGCAGCCCAACAGAGCGGGGGGCCCCAGATACGCAGTATTTT

d_gene: TRBD1
v_gene: TRBV4-1
abundance: .
j_gene: TRBJ1-2
CDR3aa: CASSQATGVKGYTF
CDR3nt: TGCGCCAGCAGCCAAGCTACAGGGGTTAAAGGCTACACCTTC

d_gene: TRBD2
v_gene: TRBV19
abundance: .
j_gene: TRBJ2-3
CDR3aa: CASTRTSGGAYTQYF
CDR3nt: TGTGCCAGTACTCGGACTAGCGGGGGGGCCTATACGCAGTATTTT

d_gene: .
v_gene: TRBV5-1
abundance: .
j_gene: TRBJ2-1
CDR3aa: CASRLDSQGYNEQFF
CDR3nt: TGCGCCAGCAGGCTCGATTCCCAGGGCTACAATGAGCAGTTCTTC

d_gene: .
v_gene: TRBV27
abundance: .
j_gene: TRBJ2-7
CDR3aa: CASSRGYEQYF
CDR3nt: TGTGCCAGTTCTAGGGGCTACGAGCAGTACTTC

d_gene: .
v_gene: TRBV27
abundance: .
j_gene: TRBJ1-5
CDR3aa: CASSQGINQPQHF
CDR3nt: TGTGCCAGCAGTCAGGGAATCAATCAGCCCCAGCATTTT

d_gene: TRBD1
v_gene: TRBV5-1
abundance: .
j_gene: TRBJ1-1
CDR3aa: CASSLVTGGWGEAFF
CDR3nt: TGCGCCAGCAGCTTGGTGACAGGGGGGTGGGGTGAAGCTTTCTTT

d_gene: .
v_gene: TRBV5-5
abundance: .
j_gene: TRBJ1-4
CDR3aa: CASSLAQTVNEKLFF
CDR3nt: TGTGCCAGCAGCTTGGCCCAAACAGTAAATGAAAAACTGTTTTTT

d_gene: .
v_gene: TRBV30
abundance: .
j_gene: TRBJ2-1
CDR3aa: CAWRASLEQFF
CDR3nt: TGTGCCTGGAGAGCCTCGCTGGAGCAGTTCTTC

d_gene: .
v_gene: TRBV6-5
abundance: .
j_gene: TRBJ1-2
CDR3aa: CASAKGGYGYTF
CDR3nt: TGTGCCAGCGCGAAGGGAGGCTATGGCTACACCTTC

d_gene: TRBD2
v_gene: TRBV28
abundance: .
j_gene: TRBJ2-5
CDR3aa: CASSLAVQETQYF
CDR3nt: TGTGCCAGCAGTCTAGCGGTCCAAGAGACCCAGTACTTC

d_gene: TRBD1
v_gene: TRBV28
abundance: .
j_gene: TRBJ1-2
CDR3aa: CASSLGQGNYGYTF
CDR3nt: TGTGCCAGCAGTCTCGGACAGGGGAACTATGGCTACACCTTC

d_gene: TRBD1
v_gene: TRBV7-9
abundance: .
j_gene: TRBJ1-2
CDR3aa: CSSSSTGARSNYGYTF
CDR3nt: TGTTCCAGCAGCTCTACAGGGGCGCGATCTAACTATGGCTACACCTTC

d_gene: .
v_gene: TRBV9
abundance: .
j_gene: TRBJ2-2
CDR3aa: CASSQGLGQKNTGELFF
CDR3nt: TGTGCCAGCAGCCAAGGCCTGGGGCAGAAGAACACCGGGGAGCTGTTTTTT

d_gene: TRBD2
v_gene: TRBV10-2
abundance: .
j_gene: TRBJ2-2
CDR3aa: CASSLTSGDTGELFF
CDR3nt: TGCGCCAGCAGCCTGACTAGCGGCGACACCGGGGAGCTGTTTTTT

d_gene: .
v_gene: TRBV19
abundance: once
j_gene: TRBJ2-2
CDR3aa: CASSTRGVGELFF
CDR3nt: TGTGCCAGTAGTACCAGGGGAGTGGGGGAGCTGTTTTTT

d_gene: .
v_gene: TRBV9
abundance: .
j_gene: TRBJ2-7
CDR3aa: CASSVDGRNYEQYF
CDR3nt: TGTGCCAGCAGCGTAGATGGCAGAAACTACGAGCAGTACTTC

d_gene: .
v_gene: TRBV28
abundance: .
j_gene: TRBJ1-2
CDR3aa: CASSFQASGYTF
CDR3nt: TGTGCCAGCAGCTTCCAGGCCTCTGGCTACACCTTC

d_gene: .
v_gene: TRBV7-3
abundance: .
j_gene: TRBJ1-1
CDR3aa: CASSLNRLNTEAFF
CDR3nt: TGTGCCAGCAGCTTAAACAGGCTGAACACTGAAGCTTTCTTT

d_gene: TRBD1
v_gene: TRBV5-1
abundance: .
j_gene: TRBJ1-3
CDR3aa: CASSWGQGTGNTIYF
CDR3nt: TGCGCCAGCAGCTGGGGACAGGGGACTGGAAACACCATATATTTT